Here is one T cell receptor (beta chain) with its context. The antigen is not known. The entry originates in a study of cytomegalovirus exposure and HLA in healthy donors. Study results and limitations: It was likely that a cluster of highly shared sequence variants was a sequencing artifact.

Unrecorded immune exposure was likely among donors, who were nominally healthy when sampled. PCR involved 60 Vbeta and 13 Jbeta primers. Produced via immunoSEQ multiplex PCR; TCRdb's table is partial and in-frame only. Of 200,000 to 250,000 clones in the sample, more than 85% were seen once. This TCR derives from a woman between 18 and 29 years old in good health and CMV-seronegative. Material: PBMCs.

CDR3 DNA sequence: TGTGCCAGCAGCTCAGGGTCCTATAACTATGGCTACACCTTC. Translating gives CASSSGSYNYGYTF. The V call is TRBV5-5, the J call TRBJ1-2; TRBD1 might be the D (5 bases). Germline V gene sequence: CDR1 SGHKS, CDR2 YYEKEE (reference sequence). The CDR3 length is 14 residues. Trimming left V 3 bases short and J 1 base short, with 10 bases between.